Here is one TCR beta chain with its context. Its target is not known. TCRdb reanalysed the reads using MiXCR and keeps one entry per CDR3 protein. The top ten hold around a sixth of the sample, which has some 700,000 distinct CDR3 sequences, 30% to 35% seen once. This sample was taken from a study of T cell repertoires in cytomegalovirus infection. In the study overall: Indications of both CMV infection and matching HLA type were provided by public TCR beta signatures. Findings and limits, study-wide: The cumulative frequency of public TCR beta families identified carriers of CMV plus the relevant HLA. The ex vivo response was dominated by HLA-C-restricted CMV-specific TCR beta clonotypes.

Germline assignment: CDR1 SEHNR and CDR2 FQNEAQ (reference sequence). The ends lost 6 bases at V and 1 base at J; junction bases unmatched: 6. The CDR3 runs 14 residues. This sequence joins TRBV7-9 and TRBJ2-7; TRBD1 matches at 7 bases. The source was cultured PBMCs, collected from culture after CMV antigen stimulation. The clonotype was recovered from a human donor in good health (CMV status not recorded). Some clones in this sample may be carry-over from other donors' samples. DNA for the CDR3: TGTGCCAGCAGTCGGACAGGCTTTTCCTACGAGCAGTACTTC. This gives the protein CASSRTGFSYEQYF.